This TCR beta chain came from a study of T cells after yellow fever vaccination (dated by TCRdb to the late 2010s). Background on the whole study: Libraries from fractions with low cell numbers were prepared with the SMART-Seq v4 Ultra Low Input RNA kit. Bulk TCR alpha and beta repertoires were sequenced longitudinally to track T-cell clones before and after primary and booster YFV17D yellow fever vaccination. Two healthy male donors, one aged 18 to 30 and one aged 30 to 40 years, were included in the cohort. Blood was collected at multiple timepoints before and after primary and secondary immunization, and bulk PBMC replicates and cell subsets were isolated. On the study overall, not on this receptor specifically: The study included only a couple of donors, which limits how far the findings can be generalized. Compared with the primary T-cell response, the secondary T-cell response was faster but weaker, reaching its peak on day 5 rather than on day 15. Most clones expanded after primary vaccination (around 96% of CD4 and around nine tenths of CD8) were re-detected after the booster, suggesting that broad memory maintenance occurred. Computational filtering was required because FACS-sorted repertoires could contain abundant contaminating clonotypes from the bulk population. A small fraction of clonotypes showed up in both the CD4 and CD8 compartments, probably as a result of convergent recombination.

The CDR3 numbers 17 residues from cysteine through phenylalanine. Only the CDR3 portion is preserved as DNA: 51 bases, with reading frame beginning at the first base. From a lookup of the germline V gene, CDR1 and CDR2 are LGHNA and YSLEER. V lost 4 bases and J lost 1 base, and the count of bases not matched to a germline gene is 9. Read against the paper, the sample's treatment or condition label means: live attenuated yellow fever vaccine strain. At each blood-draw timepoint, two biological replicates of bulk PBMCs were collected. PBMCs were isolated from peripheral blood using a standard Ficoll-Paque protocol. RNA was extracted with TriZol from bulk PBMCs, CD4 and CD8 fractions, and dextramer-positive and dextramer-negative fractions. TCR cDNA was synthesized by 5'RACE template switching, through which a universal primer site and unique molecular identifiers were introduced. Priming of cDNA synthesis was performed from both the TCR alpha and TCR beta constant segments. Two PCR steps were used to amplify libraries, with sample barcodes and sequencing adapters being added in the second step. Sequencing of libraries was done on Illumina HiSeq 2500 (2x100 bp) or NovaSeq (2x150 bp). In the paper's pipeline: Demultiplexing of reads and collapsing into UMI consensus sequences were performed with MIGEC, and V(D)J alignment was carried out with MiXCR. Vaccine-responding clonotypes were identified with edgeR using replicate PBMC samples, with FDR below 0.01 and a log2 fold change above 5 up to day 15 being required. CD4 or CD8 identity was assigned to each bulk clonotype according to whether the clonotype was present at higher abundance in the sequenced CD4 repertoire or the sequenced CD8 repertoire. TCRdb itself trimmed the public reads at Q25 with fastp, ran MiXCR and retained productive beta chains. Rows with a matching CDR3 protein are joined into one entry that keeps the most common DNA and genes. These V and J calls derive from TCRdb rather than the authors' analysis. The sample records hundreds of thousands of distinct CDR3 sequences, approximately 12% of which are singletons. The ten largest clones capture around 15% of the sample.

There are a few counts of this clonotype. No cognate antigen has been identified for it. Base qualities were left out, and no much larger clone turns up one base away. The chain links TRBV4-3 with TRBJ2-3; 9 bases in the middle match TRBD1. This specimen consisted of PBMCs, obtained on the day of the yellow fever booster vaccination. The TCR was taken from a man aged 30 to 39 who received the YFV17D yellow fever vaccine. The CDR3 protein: CASSRRTGAVGTDTQYF. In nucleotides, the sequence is TGCGCCAGCAGCCGGAGGACAGGGGCCGTGGGCACAGATACGCAGTATTTT.